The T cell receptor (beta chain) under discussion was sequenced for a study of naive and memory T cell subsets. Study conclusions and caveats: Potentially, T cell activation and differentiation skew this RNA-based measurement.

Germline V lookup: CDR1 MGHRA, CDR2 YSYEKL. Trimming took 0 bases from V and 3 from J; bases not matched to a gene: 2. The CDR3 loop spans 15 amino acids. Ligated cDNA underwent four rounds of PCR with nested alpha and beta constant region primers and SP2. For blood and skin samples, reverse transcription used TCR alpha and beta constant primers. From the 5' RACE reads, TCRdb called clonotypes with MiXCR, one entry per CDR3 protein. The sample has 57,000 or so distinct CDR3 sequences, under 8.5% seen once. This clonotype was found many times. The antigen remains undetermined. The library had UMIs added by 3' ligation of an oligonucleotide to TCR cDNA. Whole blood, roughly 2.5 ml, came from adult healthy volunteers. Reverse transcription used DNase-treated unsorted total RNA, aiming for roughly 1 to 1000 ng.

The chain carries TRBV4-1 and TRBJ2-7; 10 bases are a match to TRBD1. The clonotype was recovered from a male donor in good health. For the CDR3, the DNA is TGCGCCAGCAGCCAAGATCGGACAGGGGGCTACGAGCAGTACTTC. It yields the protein CASSQDRTGGYEQYF.